The clone carrying this T cell receptor beta chain has a handful of counts. What it recognizes is unknown. Findings of the study overall: Greatest tumor Treg TCR overlap was with tumor naive CD4+ cells. In terms of TCR gene usage, tumor memory CD4+ T cells clustered together with blood and lymph node memory CD4+ cells, as well as with lymph node naive CD4+ cells. The larger cohort examined one V-J beta rearrangement, not whole repertoires.

Memory CD4+ T cells were sorted as CD4+CD45RO+CD25- cells. Germline V lookup: CDR1 DFQATT, CDR2 SNEGSKA (reference sequence). The CDR3 spans 11 residues. V was clipped by 5 bases and J by 7 bases, with 9 bases between them. MiXCR was run by TCRdb on the 5' RACE reads, yielding one entry per CDR3 protein. The sample contains approximately 53,000 distinct CDR3 sequences, 25% to 30% of which appear only once. The sequenced sample was tumor-infiltrating memory CD4+ T cells sorted from the breast tumor. Subset meaning: memory CD4+ T cells, CD4+CD45RO+CD25-. The chain is built from TRBV20-1 and TRBJ2-1; possibly TRBD2 for D (5 bases). The receptor's source is a female donor with breast cancer. CDR3 sequence reads: CSAGGWNEQFF. The DNA for the CDR3 is TGCAGTGCTGGCGGGTGGAATGAGCAGTTCTTC.